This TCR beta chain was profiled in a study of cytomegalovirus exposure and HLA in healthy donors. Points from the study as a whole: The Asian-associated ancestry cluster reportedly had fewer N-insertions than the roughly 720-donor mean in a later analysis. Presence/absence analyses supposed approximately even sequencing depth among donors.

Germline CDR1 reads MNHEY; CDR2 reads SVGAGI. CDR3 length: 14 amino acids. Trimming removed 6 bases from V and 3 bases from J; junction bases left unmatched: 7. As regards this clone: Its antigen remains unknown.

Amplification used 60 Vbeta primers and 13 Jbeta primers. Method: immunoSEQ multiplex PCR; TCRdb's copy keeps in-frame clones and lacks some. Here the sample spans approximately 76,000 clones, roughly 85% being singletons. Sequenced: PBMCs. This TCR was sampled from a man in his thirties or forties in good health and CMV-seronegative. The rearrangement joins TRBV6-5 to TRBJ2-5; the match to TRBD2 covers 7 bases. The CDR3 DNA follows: TGTGCCAGCAGCCCTGGGACTATCAAAGAGACCCAGTACTTC. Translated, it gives CASSPGTIKETQYF.